Listed here are 24 T cell receptor beta chains from one sample, sequenced in a study of spatial heterogeneity in lung cancer. Findings and caveats of the study: Counts that tracked tumor mutation counts were those of expanded intratumoral alpha and beta TCRs.

These receptors' antigens are unknown. The time point was: sample taken at primary tumor resection. MiXCR, applied by TCRdb to the 5' RACE reads, yields one record per CDR3 protein. The sample has around 95,000 distinct CDR3 sequences, about 4.4% seen once; the top ten hold around 20%. This specimen consisted of lung tumor tissue, obtained at surgery. Every receptor here comes from a male donor with early-stage non-small cell lung cancer.

This clonotype was detected only a few times. The chain carries TRBV5-6 and TRBJ2-1; D remains ambiguous. The germline gives CDR1 SGHDT, CDR2 YYEEEE. The CDR3 is 12 amino acids. Trimming took off 1 base at V and 8 bases at J, with 7 bases between the two ends. CDR3 DNA: TGTGCCAGCAGCTTGAGTTTTTATGAGCAGTTCTTC. Residues: CASSLSFYEQFF.

This clonotype was found many times. The rearrangement uses TRBV28 and TRBJ2-3, with a possible D match to TRBD2 (6 bases). The CDR3 sequence is 13 residues long. V lost 7 bases and J lost 11, with 19 bases in between. CDR1 is MDHEN, CDR2 SYDVKM, per germline. CDR3 bases: TGTGCCAGCACCGCCCCCGGGAGCAAGATGCAGTATTTT. It specifies CASTAPGSKMQYF.

In this sample, this clonotype turned up a few times. This sequence joins TRBV11-3 and TRBJ2-1, with D perhaps matching TRBD1 (7 bases). The CDR3 consists of 15 residues. The germline V gene encodes CDR1 SGHNT and CDR2 YENEEA. Trimming cost V 5 bases and J 7 bases, with 18 bases left between them. In DNA form, the CDR3 reads TGTGCCAGCAGCCCGGAGGGGGCTTTTGGGAATGAGCAGTTCTTC. Its translation is CASSPEGAFGNEQFF. The full variable domain, its missing parts supplied by reference TRBV11-3 and TRBJ2-1, is EAGVVQSPRYKIIEKKQPVAFWCNPISGHNTLYWYLQNLGQGPELLIRYENEEAVDDSQLPKDRFSAERLKGVDSTLKIQPAELGDSAVYLCASSPEGAFGNEQFFGPGTRLTVL.

This clonotype was recorded many times. The CDR3 spells CASSPILRTESSYNEQFF. In DNA, the CDR3 is TGTGCCAGCAGCCCGATTTTAAGGACTGAAAGCTCCTACAATGAGCAGTTCTTC. The genes are TRBV5-6 and TRBJ2-1, with TRBD2 as a possible D gene (5 bases). The germline V gene has CDR1 SGHDT and CDR2 YYEEEE. This CDR3 spans 18 amino acids. V dropped 4 bases and J dropped 0 bases, with 20 bases sitting between them.

At least ten counts were recorded for this clonotype. The gene calls are TRBV5-1 and TRBJ1-5; D perhaps matches TRBD1 (6 bases). Trimming pared 2 bases from V and 1 base from J, leaving 10 bases between. CDR3 length: 15 residues. CDR1 is SGHRS, CDR2 YFSETQ, per germline. The CDR3 region has the DNA TGCGCCAGCAGCTTAACAGGGAGCAGCAATCAGCCCCAGCATTTT. Translated: CASSLTGSSNQPQHF.

This clonotype appeared many times. The rearrangement uses TRBV28 and TRBJ2-5, with TRBD1 matching 7 bases. V gave up 6 bases and J gave up 2 bases; unmatched junction bases: 9. Per germline, CDR1 MDHEN and CDR2 SYDVKM. This CDR3 has 15 amino acids. The CDR3, as DNA: TGTGCCAGCAGCCGACTTGACAGGGTACAAGAGACCCAGTACTTC. This codes for CASSRLDRVQETQYF.

This clonotype was detected only a few times. This sequence joins TRBV5-1 and TRBJ1-2, with 9 bases that match TRBD1. This CDR3 contains 17 residues. CDR1 is SGHRS and CDR2 is YFSETQ in the germline V gene. V was clipped by 0 bases and J by 8 bases; unmatched bases: 14. DNA of the CDR3: TGCGCCAGCAGCTTGGATGAAACGGGACAGGGTTTCGGCGGCTACACCTTC. Amino acids: CASSLDETGQGFGGYTF.

This clonotype has ten or more counts. In DNA, the CDR3 is TGTGCCAGCAGGGCCGACAGTTACTCTGGAAACACCATATATTTT. This sequence encodes CASRADSYSGNTIYF. The chain joins TRBV12-3 or TRBV12-4 to TRBJ1-3, with D maybe TRBD1 (5 bases). This CDR3 has 15 amino acids. V lost 6 bases and J 0 bases, leaving 12 bases between the germline ends.

The sample holds a few counts of this clonotype. The CDR3 protein is CASSPWGLAGVEQFF. The CDR3 DNA follows: TGTGCCAGCAGCCCCTGGGGACTAGCGGGAGTGGAGCAGTTCTTC. V is TRBV14 and J is TRBJ2-1, with 14 bases fitting TRBD2. Germline-derived CDR1 and CDR2 are SGHDN and FVKESK. V shed 4 bases and J 10 bases; nucleotides not matched to a gene: 6. There are 15 residues in the CDR3.

In this sample, this clonotype turned up many times. The rearrangement uses TRBV28 and TRBJ2-2, with D hard to call. CDR1 and CDR2 (germline): MDHEN, SYDVKM. The V end was cut by 6 bases, the J end by 5 bases, with 4 bases between. The CDR3 spans 11 residues. CDR3 sequence: CASRSTGELFF. The CDR3 DNA sequence: TGTGCCAGCAGGAGTACCGGGGAGCTGTTTTTT. Together with reference TRBV28 and TRBJ2-2, the CDR3 gives the full variable domain: DVKVTQSSRYLVKRTGEKVFLECVQDMDHENMFWYRQDPGLGLRLIYFSYDVKMKEKGDIPEGYSVSREKKERFSLILESASTNQTSMYLCASRSTGELFFGEGSRLTVL.

This clonotype was seen a handful of times. V is TRBV12-3 or TRBV12-4 and J is TRBJ1-1; 7 bases align to TRBD1. The length of the CDR3 is 15 residues. Losses at the gene ends were 8 bases for V and 1 base for J; bases not matched to a gene: 10. This chain's CDR3 is CASRRGDRRNTEAFF. The CDR3 DNA follows: TGTGCCAGCCGCCGGGGGGACAGACGGAACACTGAAGCTTTCTTT.

J is TRBJ1-3 and V is TRBV20-1; D gene unclear. The CDR3 spans 13 residues. Trimming took 5 bases from V and 4 from J, leaving 12 bases between them. Germline V gives CDR1 DFQATT, CDR2 SNEGSKA (reference sequence). DNA for the CDR3: TGCAGTGCTTCGTCCGAGGCGGGAAACACCATATATTTT. It encodes CSASSEAGNTIYF.

Ten or more counts support this clonotype. The rearrangement joins TRBV4-1 to TRBJ1-2, with D possibly being TRBD1 (6 bases). Between the trimmed V and J ends, which lost 4 bases and 4 bases, there was a span of 22 bases. The CDR3 runs 17 residues. CDR1 and CDR2 from the germline V gene are MGHRA and YSYEKL. The CDR3 here is CASSRLFFPDSFYGYTF. As DNA, the CDR3 is TGCGCCAGCAGCCGACTTTTTTTTCCGGACAGTTTCTATGGCTACACCTTC.

Ten or more counts support this clonotype. This rearrangement joins TRBV15 to TRBJ2-5; 7 bases fit TRBD2. V dropped 3 bases and J dropped 5; count of bases not matched to a gene: 9. The CDR3 contains 15 residues. The germline gives CDR1 LNHNV, CDR2 YYDKDF (reference sequence). The DNA of the CDR3 is TGTGCCACCAGCAGGGGGAGGGTCCCAGAGGAGACCCAGTACTTC. Translating gives CATSRGRVPEETQYF.

Many counts were recorded for this clonotype. V and J are TRBV20-1 and TRBJ2-7; the match to TRBD2 covers 7 bases. Germline CDR1 and CDR2: DFQATT and SNEGSKA (reference sequence). The CDR3 has 15 residues. V trimming: 0 bases; J trimming: 0 bases; junction bases outside the gene matches: 5. CDR3 nucleotide sequence: TGCAGTGCTAGAGATGTAGCGGGTAGCTCCTACGAGCAGTACTTC. Protein product: CSARDVAGSSYEQYF.

This clonotype was observed a few times. The CDR3 coding sequence is TGTGCCAGCCGAGGATTACAGGGGGCTCAAAATTCACCCCTCCACTTT. Its protein is CASRGLQGAQNSPLHF. J is TRBJ1-6 and V is TRBV6-5; TRBD1 aligns across 9 bases. With 8 bases clipped from V and 7 bases from J, the junction kept 12 bases outside the gene matches. CDR3 length equals 16 residues. Germline CDR1 MNHEY, CDR2 SVGAGI.

This clonotype came up many times. The chain links TRBV5-4 to TRBJ1-1; no clear D. V was trimmed by 2 bases and J by 8 bases, leaving 16 bases between them. Looked up from germline, CDR1 is SGHNT and CDR2 is YYREEE (reference sequence). The CDR3 loop spans 14 amino acids. CDR3: CASSFWGDGKEAFF. In nucleotides, the CDR3 is TGTGCCAGCAGCTTCTGGGGAGACGGCAAAGAAGCTTTCTTT.

This clonotype has ten or more counts. The chain links TRBV7-9 to TRBJ2-2; D gene unclear. In germline, CDR1 is SEHNR, CDR2 FQNEAQ (reference sequence). V was cut by 0 bases and J by 5 bases, with 7 bases left in between. The CDR3 has 14 residues. This CDR3 reads CASSLAGTTGELFF. The CDR3 bases are TGTGCCAGCAGCTTAGCGGGCACAACCGGGGAGCTGTTTTTT.

The chain combines TRBV2 with TRBJ1-1; D remains unclear. Per the germline V gene, CDR1 is SNHLY and CDR2 is FYNNEI. The CDR3 has 13 residues. The germline V and J ends were trimmed by 4 bases and 0 bases, with 6 bases remaining between them. This CDR3 reads CASSGDMNTEAFF. The CDR3, as DNA: TGTGCCAGCAGTGGGGATATGAACACTGAAGCTTTCTTT.

This clonotype was seen at least ten times. The chain employs TRBV2 and TRBJ1-4; 7 nucleotides align to TRBD1. The V and J ends lost 6 bases and 5 bases, in that order; junction bases with no gene match: 9. Germline CDR1 is SNHLY and CDR2 is FYNNEI. The CDR3 is 15 residues long. The CDR3 region is CASSVTGTENEKLFF. Here the CDR3 DNA reads TGTGCCAGCAGCGTTACCGGGACAGAGAATGAAAAACTGTTTTTT.

This clonotype was detected ten times or more. The gene calls are TRBV11-2 and TRBJ2-1; 9 bases fit TRBD2. Trimming cost V 0 bases and J 9 bases; bases outside gene matches: 9. The length of the CDR3 is 16 residues. CDR1 is SGHAT, CDR2 FQNNGV, per germline. CDR3 DNA: TGTGCCAGCAGCTTAGATCCCCTAGCGGGGAATGCTGAGCAGTTCTTC. Its protein is CASSLDPLAGNAEQFF.

To note about this clonotype: Possible read error: a much larger clone is one base away. V and J are TRBV30 and TRBJ2-1; D call uncertain. CDR3 length equals 11 residues. V was trimmed by 1 base and J by 12 bases, leaving 10 bases between them. Germline CDR1 reads GTSNPN; CDR2 reads SVGIG (reference sequence). The CDR3 sequence: CAWSGRYGQFF. DNA for the CDR3: TGTGCCTGGAGTGGGCGGTATGGGCAGTTCTTC.

This clonotype was observed many times. The chain links TRBV20-1 to TRBJ2-7, with D hard to call. V dropped 4 bases and J dropped 4 bases, with 14 bases sitting between them. Germline V CDR1 and CDR2: DFQATT, SNEGSKA (reference sequence). This CDR3 is built from 13 residues. CDR3 sequence reads: CSATTLFQYEQYF. CDR3 coding DNA: TGCAGTGCTACCACCCTATTCCAATACGAGCAGTACTTC.

This rearrangement joins TRBV28 to TRBJ1-4, with a tentative D call TRBD1 (5 bases). The CDR3 is made up of 13 amino acids. Trimming took off 6 bases at V and 8 bases at J, with 13 bases between the two ends. The germline V gene has CDR1 MDHEN and CDR2 SYDVKM. The CDR3 DNA is TGTGCCAGCAGGCGGCAGCGGGGCGAAAAACTGTTTTTT. Amino acid sequence: CASRRQRGEKLFF.